These 29 T cell receptor beta chains came from one sample sequenced in a study of blood T cell repertoires in COVID-19. This table comes from immunoSEQ multiplex PCR, and its TCRdb copy is limited to in-frame clones, with some not included. The table shows about 58,000 clones, with over 70% occurring only once. The sequencing sample was made of peripheral blood. All receptors derive from a human donor in a cohort sampled during active COVID-19.

The V and J genes are TRBV28 and TRBJ1-1; perhaps TRBD1 as D (6 bases). With 3 bases removed from V and 10 bases from J, the gap between germline ends came to 12 bases. Germline V gives CDR1 MDHEN, CDR2 SYDVKM. This CDR3 region has 12 residues. CDR3 sequence: CASSFDQGRAFF. The DNA for the CDR3 is TGTGCCAGCAGTTTTGATCAGGGGCGAGCTTTCTTT.

CDR3 loop: CASSVRDSISGANVLTF. Here the CDR3 DNA reads TGTGCCAGCAGTGTTCGGGACAGCATCTCTGGGGCCAACGTCCTGACTTTC. The rearrangement joins TRBV2 to TRBJ2-6, with 7 bases aligning to TRBD1. With 4 bases clipped from V and 0 bases from J, the junction kept 6 bases outside the gene matches. In germline, CDR1 is SNHLY, CDR2 FYNNEI. CDR3 length: 17 amino acids.

The rearrangement uses TRBV6-5 and TRBJ1-1; TRBD1 might be the D (6 bases). Germline V gene sequence: CDR1 MNHEY, CDR2 SVGAGI. The germline V and J ends were trimmed by 4 bases and 5 bases, with 20 bases remaining between them. The CDR3 has 16 residues. The DNA for the CDR3 is TGTGCCAGCAGTTCCGGGACACCAGGGCGGAATACTGAAGCTTTCTTT. Translation gives CASSSGTPGRNTEAFF.

The chain has TRBV19 and TRBJ2-7; D is undetermined. The ends were cut back, 3 bases at V and 5 bases at J, with 8 bases in the middle. The CDR3 spans 12 residues. Germline assignment: CDR1 LNHDA and CDR2 SQIVND (reference sequence). The CDR3 DNA is TGTGCCAGTAGTATGGGCAGTCACGAGCAGTACTTC. It is translated as CASSMGSHEQYF.

Comments on this clone: Other DNA sequences in this specimen translate into the identical CDR3. The chain employs TRBV9 and TRBJ2-2, with 7 bases that match TRBD2. Trimming removed 3 bases from V and 2 bases from J; junction bases left unmatched: 7. This CDR3 has 16 residues. Germline V gene sequence: CDR1 SGDLS, CDR2 YYNGEE. The DNA of the CDR3 is TGTGCCAGCAGCGCCGGGGACTACCTCAACACCGGGGAGCTGTTTTTT. Translating it yields CASSAGDYLNTGELFF.

This clone has just one count. The chain couples TRBV6-6 to TRBJ2-4, with a weak D call TRBD1 (6 bases). CDR1 and CDR2 from the germline V gene are MNHNY and SVGAGI (reference sequence). Trimming stripped 5 bases from V and 0 bases from J, with 20 bases between. The CDR3 totals 18 residues. The CDR3 spells CASSPRDMPILAKNIQYF. CDR3 sequence (DNA): TGTGCCAGCAGTCCTAGGGACATGCCTATTCTAGCCAAAAACATTCAGTACTTC.

The chain has TRBV19 and TRBJ1-1; 7 bases are shared with TRBD1. V was clipped by 3 bases and J by 5 bases; unmatched bases: 12. This CDR3 has 16 amino acids. Germline CDR1 reads LNHDA; CDR2 reads SQIVND (reference sequence). CDR3 DNA sequence: TGTGCCAGTAGTATCCACCCGAGACAGGGTAATACTGAAGCTTTCTTT. Its translation: CASSIHPRQGNTEAFF. Complete variable domain (other parts from reference TRBV19 and TRBJ1-1): DGGITQSPKYLFRKEGQNVTLSCEQNLNHDAMYWYRQDPGQGLRLIYYSQIVNDFQKGDIAEGYSVSREKKESFPLTVTSAQKNPTAFYLCASSIHPRQGNTEAFFGQGTRLTVV.

The chain couples TRBV6-2 or TRBV6-3 to TRBJ1-5, with D tentatively TRBD1 (5 bases). V dropped 2 bases and J dropped 2 bases, with 10 bases sitting between them. The CDR3 is 15 amino acids. Germline assignment: CDR1 MNHEY and CDR2 SVGEGT. This CDR3 is CASSYQGPGNQPQHF. For the CDR3, the DNA is TGTGCCAGCAGTTACCAGGGTCCTGGCAATCAGCCCCAGCATTTT.

This clone was picked up one time. Written as DNA, the CDR3 is TGTGCCAGTAGTATTAGAATTCCTCTAGCCAAAAACATTCAGTACTTC. Translating gives CASSIRIPLAKNIQYF. The rearrangement links TRBV19 to TRBJ2-4; D remains ambiguous. Looked up from germline, CDR1 is LNHDA and CDR2 is SQIVND (reference sequence). V dropped 3 bases and J dropped 0 bases, with 12 bases sitting between them. The CDR3 is 16 residues long. Looking up the rest from reference TRBV19 and TRBJ2-4 gives the full variable domain: DGGITQSPKYLFRKEGQNVTLSCEQNLNHDAMYWYRQDPGQGLRLIYYSQIVNDFQKGDIAEGYSVSREKKESFPLTVTSAQKNPTAFYLCASSIRIPLAKNIQYFGAGTRLSVL.

The CDR3 region has the DNA TGCGCCAGCAGCCGGGGACAGGGCGGAACCTACGAGCAGTACTTC. Translated: CASSRGQGGTYEQYF. The genes are TRBV5-1 and TRBJ2-7, with 9 bases matching TRBD1. V lost 4 bases to trimming and J lost 2 bases; unmatched junction nucleotides: 7. CDR1 and CDR2 (germline): SGHRS, YFSETQ. The CDR3 is 15 residues long.

The chain recombines TRBV10-3 with TRBJ1-2, with 7 nucleotides matching TRBD1. This CDR3 has 15 residues. Germline loops: CDR1 ENHRY, CDR2 SYGVKD. J was trimmed by 6 bases and V by 4 bases; bases with no gene match: 11. The chain's CDR3 is CAISVLGGGTNGYTF. The DNA for the CDR3 is TGTGCCATCAGTGTATTAGGAGGGGGCACGAATGGCTACACCTTC.

The chain uses TRBV5-1 and TRBJ2-1; D unresolved. CDR3 length: 15 residues. V was trimmed by 0 bases and J by 2 bases, leaving 9 bases between them. Germline CDR1 is SGHRS and CDR2 is YFSETQ. The CDR3 is CASSLVVTTYNEQFF. As DNA, the CDR3 is TGCGCCAGCAGCTTGGTTGTTACAACCTACAATGAGCAGTTCTTC.

This clone has a handful of counts. The rearrangement uses TRBV7-8 and TRBJ2-7; D is ambiguous. Germline V CDR1 and CDR2: SGHVS, FQNEAQ. This CDR3 has 12 residues. Trimming took 8 bases from V and 2 from J, leaving 10 bases between them. CDR3 sequence (DNA): TGTGCCAGCGCGCTCGGTGCCTACGAGCAGTACTTC. This translates into CASALGAYEQYF.

For the CDR3, the DNA is TGCGCCAGCAGACGGACAGGGGGAGAGACCCAGTACTTC. This gives the protein CASRRTGGETQYF. The gene calls are TRBV5-1 and TRBJ2-5; 10 bases map to TRBD1. Per the germline V gene, CDR1 is SGHRS and CDR2 is YFSETQ. The CDR3 is 13 amino acids. V trimming: 5 bases; J trimming: 4 bases; junction bases outside the gene matches: 2.

This sequence joins TRBV5-1 and TRBJ1-1; TRBD1 is a possible D gene (6 bases). Trimming left V 4 bases short and J 0 bases short, with 13 bases between. CDR3 size: 15 residues. In germline, CDR1 is SGHRS, CDR2 YFSETQ. CDR3 in amino acids: CASSPQQGMNTEAFF. The CDR3 DNA sequence: TGCGCCAGCAGCCCCCAGCAGGGGATGAACACTGAAGCTTTCTTT. The variable domain in full, completed from reference TRBV5-1 and TRBJ1-1, reads KAGVTQTPRYLIKTRGQQVTLSCSPISGHRSVSWYQQTPGQGLQFLFEYFSETQRNKGNFPGRFSGRQFSNSRSEMNVSTLELGDSALYLCASSPQQGMNTEAFFGQGTRLTVV.

V and J are TRBV7-2 and TRBJ1-5; a weak D match, TRBD1 (6 bases). This CDR3 has 17 residues. Trimming left V 0 bases short and J 6 bases short, with 18 bases between. Germline-derived CDR1 and CDR2 are SGHTA and FQGNSA. CDR3 bases: TGTGCCAGCAGCTTAGCCACGGGGGGCGCGGCGAGTCAGCCCCAGCATTTT. Protein: CASSLATGGAASQPQHF.

The rearrangement links TRBV7-8 to TRBJ2-7; 14 positions match TRBD2. Germline CDR1 is SGHVS and CDR2 is FQNEAQ. The CDR3 is made up of 22 amino acids. Losses at the gene ends were 5 bases for V and 5 bases for J; bases not matched to a gene: 26. CDR3 residues: CASSPRTVISSGTSGRSDEQYF. As DNA, the CDR3 is TGTGCCAGCAGCCCGAGGACAGTTATAAGCTCCGGGACTAGCGGGAGATCTGACGAGCAGTACTTC.

V is TRBV6-5 and J is TRBJ1-2, with 10 bases identical to TRBD1. This CDR3 comprises 15 residues. Germline CDR1 and CDR2: MNHEY and SVGAGI. V shed 9 bases and J 0 bases; nucleotides not matched to a gene: 7. The CDR3 loop is CASGGDRGTNYGYTF. CDR3 nucleotides: TGTGCCAGTGGGGGGGACAGGGGAACTAACTATGGCTACACCTTC.

The V call is TRBV6-5, the J call TRBJ2-7; 7 bases align to TRBD2. The germline V gene encodes CDR1 MNHEY and CDR2 SVGAGI. With V trimmed by 4 bases and J by 1 base, 4 bases remained unmatched. This CDR3 spans 14 amino acids. The CDR3 sequence: CASSSGLPSYEQYF. The DNA for the CDR3 is TGTGCCAGCAGTTCGGGACTACCTTCCTACGAGCAGTACTTC.

The chain recombines TRBV9 with TRBJ2-7, with 8 bases fitting TRBD1. This CDR3 region has 14 residues. Losses at the gene ends were 3 bases for V and 1 base for J; bases not matched to a gene: 3. Germline V lookup: CDR1 SGDLS, CDR2 YYNGEE. The CDR3 region is CASSDQGASYEQYF. The DNA of the CDR3 is TGTGCCAGCAGCGACCAGGGGGCGTCCTACGAGCAGTACTTC.

The chain joins TRBV5-4 to TRBJ2-5; 8 bases line up with TRBD2. The germline CDR1 and CDR2 sequences are SGHNT and YYREEE (reference sequence). V lost 4 bases, J lost 5 bases, and 1 base stayed unmatched. CDR3 length equals 12 residues. CDR3 in amino acids: CASSPGGETQYF. CDR3 sequence (DNA): TGTGCCAGCAGCCCGGGGGGGGAGACCCAGTACTTC.

With respect to this clone: The sample holds other DNA sequences that translate to the same CDR3. This rearrangement joins TRBV29-1 to TRBJ1-1; D is ambiguous. V lost 3 bases to trimming and J lost 2 bases, with 7 bases between them. The CDR3 has 12 residues. Germline V CDR1 and CDR2: SQVTM, ANQGSEA. The CDR3 DNA reads TGCAGCGTTGATCCAGGAAACACTGAAGCTTTCTTT. Protein: CSVDPGNTEAFF.

The J gene is TRBJ1-2, the V gene TRBV19; TRBD1 matches 7 bases. The CDR3 loop spans 16 amino acids. V lost 7 bases to trimming and J lost 4 bases; unmatched junction nucleotides: 15. From germline, CDR1 is LNHDA and CDR2 SQIVND (reference sequence). The CDR3 is CASTLRTGEIRYGYTF. CDR3 DNA sequence: TGTGCCAGTACGCTGCGGACAGGAGAGATTCGCTATGGCTACACCTTC.

The CDR3 loop reads CAWSTGQGGVEQYF. CDR3 coding DNA: TGTGCCTGGAGCACTGGACAGGGAGGCGTCGAGCAGTACTTC. The chain recombines TRBV30 with TRBJ2-7; TRBD1 matches at 8 bases. V trimming: 3 bases; J trimming: 6 bases; junction bases outside the gene matches: 10. This CDR3 region has 14 residues. CDR1 GTSNPN and CDR2 SVGIG come from the germline V gene (reference sequence).

The CDR3, as DNA: TGTGCCAGCAGCCAAGTCTCGGGGACAGGGGATGAAAAACTGTTTTTT. Its translation is CASSQVSGTGDEKLFF. This chain connects TRBV4-2 to TRBJ1-4, with 10 bases identical to TRBD1. J was trimmed by 6 bases and V by 1 base; bases with no gene match: 5. The CDR3 extends over 16 amino acids. Per germline, CDR1 LGHNA and CDR2 YNFKEQ.

V gene TRBV5-1 combines with J gene TRBJ2-2; no reliable D call. The germline V gene encodes CDR1 SGHRS and CDR2 YFSETQ. This CDR3 has 14 amino acids. V was trimmed by 4 bases and J by 7 bases, leaving 14 bases between them. The CDR3 DNA reads TGCGCCAGCAGCGCCTCCGGGTTCGGCGGGGAGCTGTTTTTT. Translation gives CASSASGFGGELFF.

In DNA, the CDR3 is TGTGCCAGCAGTTTATCGCCCTTTGCGACGGGACAGGGTGTCCACGAGCAGTACTTC. As protein: CASSLSPFATGQGVHEQYF. This chain links TRBV27 with TRBJ2-7; TRBD1 matches 9 bases. CDR3 length: 19 amino acids. Trimming took 0 bases from V and 5 from J; bases not matched to a gene: 17. Germline V CDR1 and CDR2: MNHEY, SMNVEV (reference sequence).

The J gene is TRBJ2-1, the V gene TRBV2; possibly TRBD1 for D (6 bases). The CDR3 length is 16 residues. Germline V gene data show CDR1 as SNHLY and CDR2 as FYNNEI. Trimming removed 5 bases at V and 6 bases at J, with 20 bases between. The DNA of the CDR3 is TGTGCCAGCAGTCGCCCCGAACTGACAGGTCTCAATGAGCAGTTCTTC. Translating gives CASSRPELTGLNEQFF. Filled out from reference TRBV2 and TRBJ2-1, the complete variable domain reads EPEVTQTPSHQVTQMGQEVILRCVPISNHLYFYWYRQILGQKVEFLVSFYNNEISEKSEIFDDQFSVERPDGSNFTLKIRSTKLEDSAMYFCASSRPELTGLNEQFFGPGTRLTVL.

This chain joins TRBV7-9 and TRBJ2-7; D is undetermined. Germline V lookup: CDR1 SEHNR, CDR2 FQNEAQ (reference sequence). V dropped 9 bases and J dropped 4 bases, with 10 bases sitting between them. CDR3 length: 11 residues. The CDR3 DNA is TGTGCCAGTGAGACGGGTTACGAGCAGTACTTC. Translating gives CASETGYEQYF.